This TCR beta chain derives from a study of blood T cell repertoires in COVID-19. About the study: Researchers got acute and convalescent COVID-19 samples from the United States, Italy and Spain. T cells, B-cell-depleted T cells, or PBMCs supplied cDNA or gDNA.

Germline CDR1 is MNHEY and CDR2 is SVGAGI. The V gene end was trimmed by 10 bases and the J gene end by 7 bases; junction bases not matched to a gene: 12. The CDR3 spans 13 residues. Methods used by the authors: Estimation of nucleated cell counts relied on the amplification of reference gene primers. TCRdb's table, derived via immunoSEQ multiplex PCR, lists solely in-frame clones and lacks some. The DNA gave D and trimming, while V, J and clone size come from that table. The sample consists of fewer than 250,000 clones, more than 75% of them appearing once. The sequenced sample was peripheral blood. The sequence was collected from a man in his sixties with acute or convalescent COVID-19. The chain has TRBV6-5 and TRBJ2-7; 8 bases are a match to TRBD1. The CDR3 DNA reads TGTGCCACCTCAGCCCAGGGGGCGCTTGAGCAGTACTTC. As protein: CATSAQGALEQYF.